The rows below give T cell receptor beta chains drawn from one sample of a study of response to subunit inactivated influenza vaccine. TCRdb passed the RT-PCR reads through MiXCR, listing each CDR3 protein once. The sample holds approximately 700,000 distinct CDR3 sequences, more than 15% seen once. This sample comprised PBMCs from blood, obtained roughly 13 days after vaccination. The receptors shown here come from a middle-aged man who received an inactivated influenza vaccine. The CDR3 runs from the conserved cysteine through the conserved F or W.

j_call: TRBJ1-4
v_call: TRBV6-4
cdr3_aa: CASPETNEKLFF

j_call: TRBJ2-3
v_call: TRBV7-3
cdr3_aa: CASSLWQTDTQYF

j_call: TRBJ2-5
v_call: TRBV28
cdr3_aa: CASSFRFGRRRPETQYF

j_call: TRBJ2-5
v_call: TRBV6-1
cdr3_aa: CASGGPQETQYF

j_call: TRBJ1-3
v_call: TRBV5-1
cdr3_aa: CASSEFEGGATGNTIYF

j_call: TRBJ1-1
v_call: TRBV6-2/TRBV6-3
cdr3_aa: CASSSPRVRTEAFF

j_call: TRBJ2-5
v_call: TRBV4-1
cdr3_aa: CASSQERVGLAARETQYF

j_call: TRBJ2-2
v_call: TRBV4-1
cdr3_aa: CASRKGGDNTGELFF

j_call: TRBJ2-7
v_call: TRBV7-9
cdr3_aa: CASGTQDPYEQYF

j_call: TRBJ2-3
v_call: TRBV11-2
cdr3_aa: CASSSGQGAMDTQYF

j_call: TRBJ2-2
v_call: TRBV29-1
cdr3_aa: CSVPDRNTGELFF

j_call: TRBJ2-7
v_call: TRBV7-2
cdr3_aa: CASSLASGNDEQYF

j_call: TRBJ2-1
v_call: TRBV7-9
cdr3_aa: CASSPPGTNEQFF

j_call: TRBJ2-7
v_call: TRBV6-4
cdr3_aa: CASSGQGVLREQYF

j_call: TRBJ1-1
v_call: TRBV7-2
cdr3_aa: CASSLALGPVEAFF

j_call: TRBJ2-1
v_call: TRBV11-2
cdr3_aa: CASSSFRDGSNEQFF

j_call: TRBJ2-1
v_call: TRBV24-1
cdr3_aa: CATSDPSERTLDEQFF

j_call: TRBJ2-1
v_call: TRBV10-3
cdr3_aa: CAISESGTGRSYNEQFF

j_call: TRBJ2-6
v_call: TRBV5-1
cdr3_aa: CASSLGETGANVLTF

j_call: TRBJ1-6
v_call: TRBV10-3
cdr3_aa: CAISAGTANSPLHF

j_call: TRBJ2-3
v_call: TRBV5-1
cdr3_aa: CASSVSGKGTDTQYF

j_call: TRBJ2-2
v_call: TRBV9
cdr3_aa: CASSVDQANTGELFF

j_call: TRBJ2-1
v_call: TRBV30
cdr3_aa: CAWSRGNEQFF

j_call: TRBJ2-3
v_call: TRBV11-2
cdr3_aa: CASSASAGTQYF

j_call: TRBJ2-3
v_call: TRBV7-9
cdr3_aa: CASTNTDTQYF